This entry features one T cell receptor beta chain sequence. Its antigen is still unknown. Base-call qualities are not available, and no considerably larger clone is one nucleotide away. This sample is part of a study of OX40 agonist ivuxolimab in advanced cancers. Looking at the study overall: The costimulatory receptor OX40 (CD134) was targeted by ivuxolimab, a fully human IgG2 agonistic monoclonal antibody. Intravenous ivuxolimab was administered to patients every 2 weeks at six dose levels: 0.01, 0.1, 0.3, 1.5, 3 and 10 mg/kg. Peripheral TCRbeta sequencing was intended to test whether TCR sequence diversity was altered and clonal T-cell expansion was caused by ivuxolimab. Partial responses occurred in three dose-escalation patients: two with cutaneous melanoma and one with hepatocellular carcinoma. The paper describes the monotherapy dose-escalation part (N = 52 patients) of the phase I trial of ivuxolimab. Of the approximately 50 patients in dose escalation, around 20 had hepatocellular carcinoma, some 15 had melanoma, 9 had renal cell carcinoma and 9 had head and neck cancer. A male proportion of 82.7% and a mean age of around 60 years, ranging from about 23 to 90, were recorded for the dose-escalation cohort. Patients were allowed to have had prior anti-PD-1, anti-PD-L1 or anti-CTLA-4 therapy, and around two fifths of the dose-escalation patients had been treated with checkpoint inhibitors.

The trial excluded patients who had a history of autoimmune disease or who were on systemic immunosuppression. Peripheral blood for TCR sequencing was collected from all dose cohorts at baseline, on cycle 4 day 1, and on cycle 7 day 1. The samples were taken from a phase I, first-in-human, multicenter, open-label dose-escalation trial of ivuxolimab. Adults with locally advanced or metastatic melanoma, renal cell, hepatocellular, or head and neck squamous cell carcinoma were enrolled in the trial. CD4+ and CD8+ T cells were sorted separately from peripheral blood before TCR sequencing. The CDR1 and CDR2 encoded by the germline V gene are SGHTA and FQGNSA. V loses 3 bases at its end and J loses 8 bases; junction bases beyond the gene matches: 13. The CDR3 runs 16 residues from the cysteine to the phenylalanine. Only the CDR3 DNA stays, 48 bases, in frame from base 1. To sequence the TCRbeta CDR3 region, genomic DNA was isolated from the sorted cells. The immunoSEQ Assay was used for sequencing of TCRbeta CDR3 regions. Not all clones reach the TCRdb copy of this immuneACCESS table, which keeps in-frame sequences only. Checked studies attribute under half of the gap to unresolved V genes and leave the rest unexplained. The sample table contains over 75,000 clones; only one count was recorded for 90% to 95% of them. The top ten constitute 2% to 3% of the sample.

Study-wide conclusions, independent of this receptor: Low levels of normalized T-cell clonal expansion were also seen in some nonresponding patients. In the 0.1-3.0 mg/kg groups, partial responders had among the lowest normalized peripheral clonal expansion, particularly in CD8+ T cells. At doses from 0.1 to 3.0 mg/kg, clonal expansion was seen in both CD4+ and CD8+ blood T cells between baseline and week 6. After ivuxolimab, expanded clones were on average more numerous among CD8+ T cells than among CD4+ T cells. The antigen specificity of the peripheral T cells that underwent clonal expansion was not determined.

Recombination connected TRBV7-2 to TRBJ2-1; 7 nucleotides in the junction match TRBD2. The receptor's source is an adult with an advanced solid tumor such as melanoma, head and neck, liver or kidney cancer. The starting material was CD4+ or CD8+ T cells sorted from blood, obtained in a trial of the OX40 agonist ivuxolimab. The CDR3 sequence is CASSFRGRALVDEQFF. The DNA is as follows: TGTGCCAGCAGCTTTCGTGGGAGGGCCCTAGTTGATGAGCAGTTCTTC.